This entry concerns a single T cell receptor (beta chain). This receptor's antigen is unknown. Nothing much larger sits one base from this clone, and base qualities are not available. The Quick-DNA Microprep Kit was used to extract genomic DNA from the sorted cells. Amplification of TCRbeta DNA was done with the immunoSEQ hsTCRbeta kit, following the protocol from the manufacturer. TCRbeta libraries were sequenced on an Illumina MiSeq instrument. Concerning the study's data processing: After out-of-frame sequences were removed, 2,204,828 distinct TCRbeta sequences remained, averaging around 70,000 per individual. Each individual was scored by the count of 150 or so previously reported CMV-associated TCRbeta sequences and the total productive distinct TCRbeta count. A beta-binomial model was reimplemented in Python, and random forests from scikit-learn, run with default parameters, were trained on data from the US cohort. Classifier performance on the Belgian cohort was summarized as median AUC with percentile confidence intervals calculated over 10,000 bootstrap iterations. TCRdb stores this immuneACCESS table with in-frame sequences only. Part of the clones is absent; in the studies checked, under half of the shortfall reflects unresolved V genes, and no reason is known for the rest. V, J and clone size are those of that table, while D and trimming were read from the DNA. Across this sample there are fewer than 35,000 clones, with about 81% seen only once. Over 0.6% of the sample comes from the top ten.

The data originate from a study of memory CD4+ T cells and cytomegalovirus serostatus (dated by TCRdb to the late 2010s). For the wider study: The 33 healthy Belgian adults in the cohort included 9 who were CMV seropositive and approximately 25 who were CMV seronegative. CD4+ memory TCRbeta repertoires of a Belgian cohort with known cytomegalovirus serostatus were sequenced in order to replicate a published TCR-based CMV serostatus classifier.

Here is what the overall study found, with its caveats: Results were interpreted as suggesting that the CMV-associated TCR signature is largely present in the CD4+ memory repertoire. The original-framework classifier achieved a median bootstrapped AUC of around 0.95 with a 95% CI of 0.76-1.00 on the Belgian cohort. For CMV serostatus prediction, a median bootstrapped AUC of about 0.96 was reached with the original framework, and a median bootstrapped AUC of approximately 0.89 was reached with a US-trained random forest. Only CD4+CD45RO+ memory cells were sequenced, unlike the original study, which covered naive and memory CD4+ and CD8+ populations. Among the roughly 160 previously reported CMV-associated TCRbeta sequences, 65 to 85 showed up in the CD4+ memory repertoires, with each one found in between one and five individuals.

From its cysteine to its phenylalanine, the CDR3 spans 13 amino acids. The kept DNA is CDR3 alone, 39 bases in frame from the first base. At the junction V is shortened by 6 bases and J by 7 bases, with 10 bases in between. As encoded in the germline V gene, CDR1 is ENHRY while CDR2 is SYGVKD. A FACSAria II was used to sort memory CD4+ T cells, defined as single viable CD3+CD4+CD8-CD45RO+ cells. CMV serostatus was assessed using a Roche Elecsys assay, by which serum IgG against CMV pp150, pp28, p38 and p52 was detected. Following thawing, total CD4+ T cells were enriched through positive selection using CD4 magnetic microbeads. The samples came from a different study that was designed specifically to examine the CD4+ T cell memory repertoire. Peripheral blood mononuclear cells were isolated and cryopreserved according to standard operating procedures, and serum was stored at -80 degrees C. The staining relied on CD3-PerCP (BW264/56), CD4-APC (RPA-T4), CD45RO-PE (UCHT1) and CD8-Pacific Orange (3B5) antibodies, and Sytox blue was used to exclude non-viable cells.

The receptor was isolated from an adult in good health and CMV-seronegative. The sequenced sample consisted of memory CD4+ T cells from blood. The chain joins TRBV10-3 to TRBJ1-6; no D gene is confidently identified. CDR3 protein: CAIREDKNSPLHF. At the DNA level, the sequence is TGTGCCATCAGAGAAGACAAGAATTCACCCCTCCACTTT.